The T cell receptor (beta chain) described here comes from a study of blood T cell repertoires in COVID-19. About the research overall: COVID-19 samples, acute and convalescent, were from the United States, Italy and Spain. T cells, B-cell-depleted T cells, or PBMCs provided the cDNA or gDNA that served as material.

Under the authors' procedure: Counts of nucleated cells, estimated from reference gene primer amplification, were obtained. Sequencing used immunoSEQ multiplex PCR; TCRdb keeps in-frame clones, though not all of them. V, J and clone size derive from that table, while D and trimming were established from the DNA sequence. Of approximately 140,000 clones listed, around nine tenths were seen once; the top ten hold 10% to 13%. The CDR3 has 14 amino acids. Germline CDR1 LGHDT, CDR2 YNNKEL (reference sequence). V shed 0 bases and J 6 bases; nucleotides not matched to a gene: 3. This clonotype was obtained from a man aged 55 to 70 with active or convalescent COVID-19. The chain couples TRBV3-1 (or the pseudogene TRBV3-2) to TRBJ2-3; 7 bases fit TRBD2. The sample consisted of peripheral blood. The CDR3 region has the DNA TGTGCCAGCAGCCAAGAACTAGCGCGCGATACGCAGTATTTT. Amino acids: CASSQELARDTQYF.